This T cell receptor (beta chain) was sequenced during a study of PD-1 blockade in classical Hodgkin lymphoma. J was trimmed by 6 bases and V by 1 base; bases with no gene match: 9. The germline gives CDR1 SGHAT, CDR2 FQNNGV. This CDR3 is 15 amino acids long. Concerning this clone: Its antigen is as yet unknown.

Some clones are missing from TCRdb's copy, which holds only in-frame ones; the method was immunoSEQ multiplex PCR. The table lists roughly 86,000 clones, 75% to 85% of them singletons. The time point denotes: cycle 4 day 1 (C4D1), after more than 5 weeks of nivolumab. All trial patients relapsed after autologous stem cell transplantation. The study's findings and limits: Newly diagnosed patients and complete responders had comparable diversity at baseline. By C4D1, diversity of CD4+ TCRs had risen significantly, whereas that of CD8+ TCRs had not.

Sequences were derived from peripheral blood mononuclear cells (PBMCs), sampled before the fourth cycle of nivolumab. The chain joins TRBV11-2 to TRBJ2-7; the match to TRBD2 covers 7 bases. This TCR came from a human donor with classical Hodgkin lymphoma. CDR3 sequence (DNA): TGTGCCAGCAGCTTAGGAGCGGTCCCGGGAGGCGAGCAGTACTTC. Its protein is CASSLGAVPGGEQYF.